The T cell receptor (beta chain) described here comes from a study of identical twins. TCRdb re-called the 5' RACE reads with MiXCR, one entry per CDR3 protein. The profile shows around 650,000 distinct CDR3 sequences, just over 7% of them singletons. The sample holds a few counts of this clonotype. There are 15 residues in the CDR3. CDR1 SGHKS and CDR2 YYEKEE come from the germline V gene (reference sequence). V lost 0 bases and J lost 5; bases outside the gene matches: 2. The same sample was also used in a study of yellow fever vaccine responses in identical twins.

The genes are TRBV5-5 and TRBJ2-1, with 10 positions matching TRBD2. The source material was PBMCs. The clonotype was recovered from a woman aged 18 to 35 in good health. This CDR3 reads CASSLVTSGNNEQFF. CDR3 DNA sequence: TGTGCCAGCAGCTTGGTAACTAGCGGGAACAATGAGCAGTTCTTC.